The 13 T cell receptor beta chains below all came from one sample that was sequenced in a study of chemoradiotherapy in HPV16-positive cancers. Some clones are missing from TCRdb's copy, which holds only in-frame ones; the method was immunoSEQ multiplex PCR. The table shows 10,000 or so clones, with about four fifths occurring only once. Material: blood, obtained from a patient who underwent chemoradiotherapy. The receptors originated from a human donor with HPV-associated anogenital cancer.

The rearrangement uses TRBV7-8 and TRBJ2-6; D gene ambiguous. The germline V gene encodes CDR1 SGHVS and CDR2 FQNEAQ. Trimming shortened V by 8 bases and J by 0 bases, and 5 bases separated the two germline ends. CDR3 length equals 13 residues. The CDR3 DNA sequence: TGTGCCAGCGGGGACTCTGGGGCCAACGTCCTGACTTTC. Translation: CASGDSGANVLTF.

The J gene is TRBJ2-2, the V gene TRBV4-2; D is perhaps TRBD2 (6 bases). The germline CDR1 and CDR2 sequences are LGHNA and YNFKEQ. The CDR3 covers 16 residues. V was trimmed by 0 bases and J by 4 bases, leaving 12 bases between them. Here the CDR3 reads CASSQDLNGGTGELFF. CDR3 nucleotide sequence: TGTGCCAGCAGCCAAGACTTGAACGGGGGCACCGGGGAGCTGTTTTTT.

Concerning this clone itself: A read error may account for a junction end that differs from germline. DNA of the CDR3: TGTGCCAGCAGTGAATATTCCGAGACAGTCCAAAAATTT. As protein: CASSEYSETVQKF. The rearrangement links TRBV2 to TRBJ2-3; D is perhaps TRBD1 (5 bases). Germline loops: CDR1 SNHLY, CDR2 FYNNEI. The CDR3 has 13 amino acids.

This clone showed up just a few times. The chain is built from TRBV18 and TRBJ1-2, with D maybe TRBD1 (6 bases). Germline lookup yields CDR1 KGHSH and CDR2 LQKENI. This CDR3 contains 16 residues. With 4 bases removed from V and 3 bases from J, the gap between germline ends came to 18 bases. This CDR3 is CASSRGIGGSDYGYTF. The CDR3 nucleotides are TGTGCCAGCTCACGTGGAATAGGGGGGAGTGACTATGGCTACACCTTC.

The V gene is TRBV6-5, the J gene TRBJ1-5; weak D call: TRBD1 (5 bases). This CDR3 comprises 13 residues. The germline V and J ends were trimmed by 6 bases and 10 bases, with 16 bases remaining between them. Germline V gives CDR1 MNHEY, CDR2 SVGAGI. The CDR3 nucleotides read TGTGCCAGCAGCGAGAGACAGCTCAGCCCCCAGCATTTT. This codes for CASSERQLSPQHF.

This clone was counted a few times. This rearrangement joins TRBV7-9 to TRBJ1-2; 7 nucleotides agree with TRBD1. CDR3 size: 17 residues. Germline lookup yields CDR1 SEHNR and CDR2 FQNEAQ (reference sequence). The V gene end was trimmed by 5 bases and the J gene end by 6 bases; junction bases not matched to a gene: 18. CDR3 bases: TGTGCCAGCAGCCCCGCTAGTGGGGTCGACAGGGTCCATGGCTACACCTTC. It encodes CASSPASGVDRVHGYTF.

In the case of this clone: One junction end disagrees with the germline gene, perhaps due to a read error. V gene TRBV11-2 combines with J gene TRBJ2-5; the D gene is possibly TRBD2 (6 bases). CDR1 SGHAT and CDR2 FQNNGV come from the germline V gene. The CDR3 contains 13 residues. The CDR3 protein is CASSLERGLGWDF. CDR3 coding DNA: TGTGCCAGCAGCTTAGAGAGGGGACTCGGGTGGGACTTC.

The rearrangement uses TRBV6-5 and TRBJ1-5, with D possibly TRBD1 on 5 matching bases. CDR3 size: 13 residues. The germline gives CDR1 MNHEY, CDR2 SVGAGI. V lost 5 bases and J 6 bases, leaving 11 bases between the germline ends. The chain's CDR3 is CASSPGLSQPQHF. The CDR3 bases are TGTGCCAGCAGTCCGGGACTTTCTCAGCCCCAGCATTTT.

The chain has TRBV5-4 and TRBJ1-1; D unresolved. This CDR3 region has 13 residues. Trimming cost V 0 bases and J 1 base, with 4 bases left between them. From germline, CDR1 is SGHNT and CDR2 YYREEE (reference sequence). The CDR3 region has the DNA TGTGCCAGCAGCTTGGGTGAGAACACTGAAGCTTTCTTT. Its translation is CASSLGENTEAFF.

This clone appeared once. The chain couples TRBV1 to TRBJ2-1; the D call of TRBD2 is as the table states it, not checked on the DNA. TRBV1 is described as a pseudogene. CDR3 length equals 19 residues. The CDR3 is CKPAANRTSGGSAYNEQFF. As DNA, the CDR3 is TGCAAACCAGCAGCAAATCGGACTAGCGGGGGGAGCGCCTACAATGAGCAGTTCTTC.

In its sample, this clone was seen a few times. V is TRBV6-5 and J is TRBJ1-2, with 12 bases lining up with TRBD1. Germline assignment: CDR1 MNHEY and CDR2 SVGAGI. V trimming: 1 base; J trimming: 8 bases; junction bases outside the gene matches: 5. The CDR3 length is 15 residues. CDR3 amino acids: CASSYLGQGARGYTF. CDR3 nucleotides: TGTGCCAGCAGTTACTTGGGACAGGGGGCAAGAGGCTACACCTTC.

In this sample, this clone turned up once. The rearrangement joins TRBV27 to TRBJ1-5; a weak D match, TRBD1 (6 bases). Trimming stripped 5 bases from V and 7 bases from J, with 12 bases between. Germline values: CDR1 MNHEY, CDR2 SMNVEV (reference sequence). The length of the CDR3 is 13 residues. The CDR3 loop is CASSINRVQPQHF. CDR3 DNA sequence: TGTGCCAGCAGTATTAACAGGGTCCAGCCCCAGCATTTT.

This clone appeared once. This chain connects TRBV2 to TRBJ2-6; D uncertain. V was shortened by 4 bases and J by 1 base, with 5 bases between the two germline ends. The germline V gene has CDR1 SNHLY and CDR2 FYNNEI. The CDR3 length is 14 residues. CDR3 in DNA: TGTGCCAGCAGTGCCTTATCTGGGGCCAACGTCCTGACTTTC. Its protein product is CASSALSGANVLTF.